These 28 T cell receptor beta chains were all obtained from the same sample, sequenced in a study of control samples from healthy donors and cancer patients. This table comes from immunoSEQ multiplex PCR, and its TCRdb copy is limited to in-frame clones, with some not included. The table shows 120,000 or so clones, with roughly nine tenths occurring only once. The sequencing sample was made of blood. The receptors stem from a man younger than 30 in good health.

The chain employs TRBV2 and TRBJ2-3; D is uncertain. The V and J ends lost 3 bases and 4 bases respectively, with 8 bases between them. The CDR3 has 13 amino acids. CDR1 is SNHLY and CDR2 is FYNNEI in the germline V gene. DNA for the CDR3: TGTGCCAGCAGTGATTTGGGCCCAGATACGCAGTATTTT. Translation gives CASSDLGPDTQYF.

The rearrangement uses TRBV5-1 and TRBJ2-3, with 12 bases matching TRBD2. The CDR3 contains 18 residues. With V trimmed by 3 bases and J by 4 bases, 12 bases remained unmatched. Germline CDR1 SGHRS, CDR2 YFSETQ. CDR3 sequence reads: CASSSRLAGAPGADTQYF. CDR3 coding DNA: TGCGCCAGCAGCTCAAGACTAGCGGGAGCCCCGGGGGCAGATACGCAGTATTTT.

The chain joins TRBV27 to TRBJ2-1, with TRBD2 matching 11 bases. V dropped 4 bases and J dropped 6; count of bases not matched to a gene: 5. Per germline, CDR1 MNHEY and CDR2 SMNVEV (reference sequence). The CDR3 loop spans 15 amino acids. DNA of the CDR3: TGTGCCAGCAGTTCCCCCGGGACTAGCGGCAATGAGCAGTTCTTC. It encodes CASSSPGTSGNEQFF.

This CDR3 is CAWKASFFSGNTIYF. Here the CDR3 DNA reads TGTGCCTGGAAAGCCAGTTTTTTCTCTGGAAACACCATATATTTT. The chain combines TRBV30 with TRBJ1-3; D not resolved. This CDR3 is built from 15 residues. Germline V gene data show CDR1 as GTSNPN and CDR2 as SVGIG (reference sequence). Deletions cut 4 bases from V and 0 bases from J, with 13 bases between.

The J gene is TRBJ1-5, the V gene TRBV18; D gene ambiguous. Germline assignment: CDR1 KGHSH and CDR2 LQKENI. CDR3 length equals 15 residues. Trimming left V 4 bases short and J 6 bases short, with 16 bases between. The CDR3 region is CASSQLDGFGQPQHF. The CDR3 nucleotides are TGTGCCAGCTCACAGCTAGACGGGTTTGGTCAGCCCCAGCATTTT.

The chain uses TRBV19 and TRBJ2-7, with 8 bases matching TRBD1. Losses at the gene ends were 1 base for V and 3 bases for J; bases not matched to a gene: 5. CDR3 size: 15 residues. The germline V gene encodes CDR1 LNHDA and CDR2 SQIVND (reference sequence). CDR3 loop: CASSIVGGQGYEQYF. CDR3 DNA: TGTGCCAGTAGTATAGTCGGAGGACAGGGCTACGAGCAGTACTTC.

This clone was observed a single time. This sequence joins TRBV9 and TRBJ2-1; 9 bases match TRBD1. The ends lost 3 bases at V and 6 bases at J; junction bases unmatched: 1. In germline, CDR1 is SGDLS, CDR2 YYNGEE. This CDR3 comprises 13 residues. CDR3 sequence (DNA): TGTGCCAGCAGCGCGACAGGGGGCAATGAGCAGTTCTTC. Its translation is CASSATGGNEQFF.

The chain links TRBV7-5 to TRBJ1-6. TRBV7-5 is a pseudogene. This CDR3 is 16 amino acids long. CDR3 nucleotide sequence: TGTGCCAGAAGCCTTGGACCGCAGACCGCGGGTTCACCCCTCCACTTT. This sequence encodes CARSLGPQTAGSPLHF.

V is TRBV2 and J is TRBJ2-4, with 8 positions matching TRBD2. The CDR3 runs to 15 residues. Germline assignment: CDR1 SNHLY and CDR2 FYNNEI. V lost 6 bases and J lost 6; bases outside the gene matches: 10. Here the CDR3 reads CASRATSVKINIQYF. The CDR3 DNA reads as TGTGCCAGCAGAGCGACTAGCGTTAAAATAAACATTCAGTACTTC.

The rearrangement joins TRBV6-6 to TRBJ1-1, with TRBD1 matching over 9 bases. The V segment lost 9 bases and the J segment 0 bases; nucleotides outside the gene matches: 5. CDR1 is MNHNY, CDR2 SVGAGI, per germline (reference sequence). The CDR3 totals 14 residues. The CDR3: CASFTGGMNTEAFF. Here the CDR3 DNA reads TGTGCCAGTTTTACAGGGGGCATGAACACTGAAGCTTTCTTT.

This chain joins TRBV20-1 and TRBJ1-3; D unresolved. V was shortened by 6 bases and J by 3 bases, with 6 bases between the two germline ends. The CDR3 spans 11 residues. Germline V gene data show CDR1 as DFQATT and CDR2 as SNEGSKA (reference sequence). CDR3 loop: CSATGGNTIYF. The CDR3 DNA reads as TGCAGTGCCACGGGTGGAAACACCATATATTTT.

The CDR3 is CAWSVLQRGYEQFF. CDR3 nucleotide sequence: TGTGCCTGGAGTGTACTGCAGCGGGGTTATGAGCAGTTCTTC. J is TRBJ2-1 and V is TRBV30, with TRBD2 identical over 7 bases. V lost 0 bases, J lost 8 bases, and 7 bases stayed unmatched. This CDR3 has 14 residues. Germline assignment: CDR1 GTSNPN and CDR2 SVGIG (reference sequence).

The rearrangement uses TRBV6-5 and TRBJ2-7; possible D gene TRBD1, 6 bases. V was clipped by 6 bases and J by 7 bases, with 22 bases between them. CDR3 length equals 15 residues. Germline CDR1 and CDR2: MNHEY and SVGAGI. Written as DNA, the CDR3 is TGTGCCAGCAGAGCAACCCGGGACACGGCGCGGGAGCAGTACTTC. It is translated as CASRATRDTAREQYF.

The V and J genes are TRBV7-8 and TRBJ1-1; no firm D call. V lost 1 base to trimming and J lost 1 base, with 7 bases between them. Germline V gene data show CDR1 as SGHVS and CDR2 as FQNEAQ. The CDR3 extends over 14 amino acids. The CDR3: CASSLVVKNTEAFF. CDR3 bases: TGTGCCAGCAGCTTAGTAGTAAAGAACACTGAAGCTTTCTTT.

This clone occurred a few times. The rearrangement joins TRBV10-3 to TRBJ2-7; unclear D gene. Trimming cost V 3 bases and J 3 bases, with 6 bases left between them. The germline gives CDR1 ENHRY, CDR2 SYGVKD. The CDR3 sequence is 12 residues long. CDR3 DNA: TGTGCCATCAGTGATCGCAACTACGAGCAGTACTTC. Encoded protein: CAISDRNYEQYF.

The chain employs TRBV23-1 and TRBJ2-7, with 8 bases matching TRBD2. TRBV23-1 is an ORF; its function is uncertain. V lost 7 bases to trimming and J lost 0 bases; unmatched junction nucleotides: 8. The CDR3 has 15 amino acids. The CDR3 DNA reads as TGCGCCAGCAACCTGACTAGCGCCAGCTCCTACGAGCAGTACTTC. This encodes CASNLTSASSYEQYF.

The J gene is TRBJ1-4, the V gene TRBV5-1, with 8 nucleotides matching TRBD1. Germline-derived CDR1 and CDR2 are SGHRS and YFSETQ. V dropped 2 bases and J dropped 3; count of bases not matched to a gene: 3. This CDR3 comprises 15 residues. The CDR3 is CASSLGGQANEKLFF. CDR3 sequence (DNA): TGCGCCAGCAGCTTAGGGGGACAGGCTAATGAAAAACTGTTTTTT.

V usage is TRBV2 and J usage is TRBJ1-1, with D unclear. The CDR3 is 13 residues long. V dropped 4 bases and J dropped 3 bases, with 9 bases sitting between them. Looked up from germline, CDR1 is SNHLY and CDR2 is FYNNEI. DNA of the CDR3: TGTGCCAGCAGTGTTTTGGCAGACACTGAAGCTTTCTTT. Translated, it gives CASSVLADTEAFF.

This chain joins TRBV7-2 and TRBJ1-2; weak D call: TRBD1 (5 bases). V lost 1 base, J lost 8 bases, and 17 bases lay in between. Germline V CDR1 and CDR2: SGHTA, FQGNSA. This CDR3 has 15 residues. The DNA for the CDR3 is TGTGCCAGCAGCTTAGGGGGGAGGCAGGGAAAGGGCTACACCTTC. It translates to CASSLGGRQGKGYTF.

The chain uses TRBV5-8 and TRBJ1-1; possibly TRBD1 for D (6 bases). Germline CDR1 SGHTS, CDR2 YDEGEE. V was trimmed by 5 bases and J by 4 bases, leaving 21 bases between them. This CDR3 has 16 residues. CDR3 in amino acids: CASSPGQPIRGTEAFF. The CDR3 nucleotides read TGTGCCAGCAGTCCTGGACAGCCTATCAGGGGCACTGAAGCTTTCTTT.

The V gene is TRBV24-1, the J gene TRBJ1-4, with 9 bases identical to TRBD1. Germline V lookup: CDR1 KGHDR, CDR2 SFDVKD. With V trimmed by 7 bases and J by 11 bases, 13 bases remained unmatched. The CDR3 length is 15 residues. The CDR3 bases are TGTGCCACCAGGGCCGGGACAGGGCCTTTTCGGAAACTGTTTTTT. Its protein product is CATRAGTGPFRKLFF.

The chain has TRBV5-6 and TRBJ2-2, with 8 bases that match TRBD2. The V gene end was trimmed by 3 bases and the J gene end by 7 bases; junction bases not matched to a gene: 8. Germline V gives CDR1 SGHDT, CDR2 YYEEEE. The CDR3 covers 15 residues. In DNA, the CDR3 is TGTGCCAGCAGCTCCCCGGGACTAGGGGTCGGGGAGCTGTTTTTT. Translated: CASSSPGLGVGELFF.

This clone appeared a few times. This chain joins TRBV19 and TRBJ1-1; the match to TRBD1 covers 12 bases. Germline CDR1 is LNHDA and CDR2 is SQIVND (reference sequence). The CDR3 spans 16 residues. V gave up 4 bases and J gave up 5 bases; unmatched junction bases: 8. The CDR3 bases are TGTGCCAGTAGTACGGGGACAGGGGGCTTCTTGACTGAAGCTTTCTTT. It yields the protein CASSTGTGGFLTEAFF.

This clone was seen just once. The chain recombines TRBV4-1 with TRBJ2-7, with D perhaps matching TRBD2 (6 bases). Trimming cost V 0 bases and J 4 bases, with 10 bases left between them. This CDR3 contains 14 residues. Germline V gene sequence: CDR1 MGHRA, CDR2 YSYEKL. The CDR3 spells CASSQELAGYEQYF. The CDR3 coding sequence is TGCGCCAGCAGCCAAGAGTTGGCGGGGTACGAGCAGTACTTC.

The chain recombines TRBV2 with TRBJ1-3, with D perhaps TRBD1 (5 bases). Germline CDR1 SNHLY, CDR2 FYNNEI. The CDR3 totals 15 residues. Trimming left V 3 bases short and J 2 bases short, with 11 bases between. The CDR3, as DNA: TGTGCCAGCAGTGAGAGCCTGACAGCTGGAAACACCATATATTTT. Residues: CASSESLTAGNTIYF.

The chain links TRBV5-8 to TRBJ2-2, with D perhaps TRBD2 (6 bases). Germline V gene sequence: CDR1 SGHTS, CDR2 YDEGEE. Trimming cost V 0 bases and J 4 bases, with 10 bases left between them. The CDR3 is 15 amino acids. CDR3 sequence (DNA): TGTGCCAGCAGCTTGGCATTCGGGAGCACCGGGGAGCTGTTTTTT. This gives the protein CASSLAFGSTGELFF. Full variable domain (rest looked up from reference TRBV5-8 and TRBJ2-2): EAGVTQSPTHLIKTRGQQATLRCSPISGHTSVYWYQQALGLGLQFLLWYDEGEERNRGNFPPRFSGRQFPNYSSELNVNALELEDSALYLCASSLAFGSTGELFFGEGSRLTVL.

The genes are TRBV18 and TRBJ1-2; the match to TRBD1 covers 7 bases. V was pared by 3 bases and J by 8 bases, with 9 bases of the junction left unmatched. This CDR3 contains 14 residues. Germline V gene data show CDR1 as KGHSH and CDR2 as LQKENI. CDR3 in amino acids: CASSPDREPTGYTF. DNA for the CDR3: TGTGCCAGCTCACCCGACAGGGAGCCGACCGGCTACACCTTC.

Note on this clone: This CDR3 is also generated by other DNA sequences in the sample. The rearrangement uses TRBV18 and TRBJ2-7, with D possibly matching TRBD2 (5 bases). Germline V gene lookup returns CDR1 KGHSH and CDR2 LQKENI. Deletions cut 3 bases from V and 5 bases from J, with 8 bases between. The CDR3 is made up of 12 amino acids. The CDR3 nucleotides read TGTGCCAGCTCACCCTCCGGGGACGAGCAGTACTTC. Translating it yields CASSPSGDEQYF.